This TCR beta chain appears in the sequencing data of a study of shared clonotypes between healthy human individuals. To note about this clone: The DNA is omitted, as the CDR3 cannot be located on it reliably, and the CDR3 follows TCRdb's listing.

Data came from immunoSEQ multiplex PCR; TCRdb stores just in-frame clones and leaves some out. The sample contains approximately 2.3 million clones, approximately 95% of which appear only once. From its first to its last residue, the CDR3 has 13 amino acids. Germline CDR1 KGHSH, CDR2 LQKENI. Sequenced: naive CD4+ T cells from PBMCs. Noted subset: CD45RA+ positively selected. The clonotype originates from a man younger than 35 in good health. Some clones in this sample may be carry-over from other donors' samples. The rearrangement links TRBV18 to TRBJ1-1; the D segment call TRBD1 is taken from the table without a DNA check. The CDR3: CASSPVGQGTPFF.